This passage covers 17 T cell receptor beta chains from one sample sequenced in a study of cytotoxic CD8 clonotypes in ibrutinib-treated CLL. Only in-frame clones appear in the TCRdb table, and some are missing; sequencing was by immunoSEQ multiplex PCR. The sample yields 150,000 to 200,000 clones, more than 65% seen once. The specimen was PBMCs, collected after 12 months of ibrutinib treatment. The receptors were gathered from a human donor with chronic lymphocytic leukemia.

The chain couples TRBV19 to TRBJ1-5; 10 bases line up with TRBD1. V shed 2 bases, J shed 4 bases, and the junction held 17 bases outside the gene matches. Germline-derived CDR1 and CDR2 are LNHDA and SQIVND (reference sequence). The CDR3 length is 20 residues. DNA of the CDR3: TGTGCCAGTAGTATAATACCGGGACAGGGGACCATTTCGTCAAATCAGCCCCAGCATTTT. Encoded protein: CASSIIPGQGTISSNQPQHF. Drawing the rest from reference TRBV19 and TRBJ1-5, the complete variable domain is DGGITQSPKYLFRKEGQNVTLSCEQNLNHDAMYWYRQDPGQGLRLIYYSQIVNDFQKGDIAEGYSVSREKKESFPLTVTSAQKNPTAFYLCASSIIPGQGTISSNQPQHFGDGTRLSIL.

The chain recombines TRBV5-4 with TRBJ2-7, with a possible D match to TRBD2 (6 bases). The V gene lost 4 bases and the J gene lost 4 bases, with 18 bases spanning the gap. Germline loops: CDR1 SGHNT, CDR2 YYREEE (reference sequence). The CDR3 runs 15 residues. The CDR3 spells CASSPDVGREYEQYF. CDR3 nucleotide sequence: TGTGCCAGCAGCCCCGATGTGGGGCGGGAATACGAGCAGTACTTC.

The J gene is TRBJ2-1, the V gene TRBV5-4, with 12 bases fitting TRBD2. The V segment lost 4 bases and the J segment 8 bases; nucleotides outside the gene matches: 4. Germline V gene lookup returns CDR1 SGHNT and CDR2 YYREEE (reference sequence). CDR3 size: 14 residues. The DNA for the CDR3 is TGTGCCAGCAGCCGACTAGCGGGAGACCATGAGCAGTTCTTC. Amino acid sequence: CASSRLAGDHEQFF.

The J gene is TRBJ2-7, the V gene TRBV5-1; TRBD1 is a possible D gene (7 bases). Germline V gene sequence: CDR1 SGHRS, CDR2 YFSETQ. Trimming left V 7 bases short and J 3 bases short, with 14 bases between. The CDR3 extends over 13 amino acids. CDR3 sequence (DNA): TGCGCCAGCTTCCAGCAGGGGGGCTACGAGCAGTACTTC. Its translation is CASFQQGGYEQYF.

This chain joins TRBV19 and TRBJ2-4; no clear D. The germline CDR1 and CDR2 sequences are LNHDA and SQIVND (reference sequence). With 0 bases removed from V and 7 bases from J, the gap between germline ends came to 10 bases. This CDR3 contains 14 residues. As DNA, the CDR3 is TGTGCCAGTAGTATAGATCTCTCACGGAACATTCAGTACTTC. Amino acid sequence: CASSIDLSRNIQYF.

The chain is built from TRBV7-7 and TRBJ2-5; 7 positions match TRBD2. V shed 1 base and J 5 bases; nucleotides not matched to a gene: 7. Germline lookup yields CDR1 SSHAT and CDR2 FNYEAQ (reference sequence). The CDR3 runs 15 residues. The CDR3 sequence: CASSLVGGGRETQYF. The DNA of the CDR3 is TGTGCCAGCAGCTTAGTGGGCGGGGGTCGGGAGACCCAGTACTTC.

The chain is built from TRBV10-3 and TRBJ1-1, with D unresolved. With 5 bases removed from V and 4 bases from J, the gap between germline ends came to 11 bases. CDR3 length equals 13 residues. CDR1 is ENHRY and CDR2 is SYGVKD in the germline V gene. CDR3 coding DNA: TGTGCCATCAGTCAGGTGGTAGGCACTGAAGCTTTCTTT. Its translation: CAISQVVGTEAFF.

This chain joins TRBV7-2 and TRBJ1-4, with TRBD1 identical over 7 bases. Trimming cost V 1 base and J 6 bases; bases outside gene matches: 5. Germline CDR1 and CDR2: SGHTA and FQGNSA. This CDR3 contains 15 residues. The CDR3 DNA reads as TGTGCCAGCAGCTTAGGTTGGACAGGACATGAAAAACTGTTTTTT. This gives the protein CASSLGWTGHEKLFF.

The chain is built from TRBV6-4 and TRBJ2-7, with D uncertain. The CDR3 runs 13 residues. Germline CDR1 reads MRHNA; CDR2 reads SNTAGT. Trimming pared 5 bases from V and 3 bases from J, leaving 11 bases between. The CDR3 spells CASSTETGYEQYF. CDR3 nucleotide sequence: TGTGCCAGCAGTACGGAGACCGGCTACGAGCAGTACTTC.

This sequence joins TRBV4-1 and TRBJ2-3, with no clear D. The ends were cut back, 3 bases at V and 2 bases at J, with 0 bases in the middle. This CDR3 is built from 11 residues. The germline gives CDR1 MGHRA, CDR2 YSYEKL. The CDR3 nucleotides are TGCGCCAGCAGCCACACAGATACGCAGTATTTT. Translated, it gives CASSHTDTQYF.

The J gene is TRBJ2-3, the V gene TRBV19; D might be TRBD2 (5 bases). This CDR3 has 15 amino acids. V lost 0 bases and J lost 3, with 10 bases in between. Germline V gives CDR1 LNHDA, CDR2 SQIVND (reference sequence). CDR3 in DNA: TGTGCCAGTAGTATAGAAGGCAGGAGGACAGATACGCAGTATTTT. Residues: CASSIEGRRTDTQYF.

The gene calls are TRBV27 and TRBJ2-7, with a weak D call TRBD1 (6 bases). Trimming took 2 bases from V and 0 from J, leaving 11 bases between them. This CDR3 is built from 15 residues. Germline V lookup: CDR1 MNHEY, CDR2 SMNVEV (reference sequence). In DNA form, the CDR3 reads TGTGCCAGCAGTTTAAAGGGGGACGGCTCCTACGAGCAGTACTTC. Amino acid sequence: CASSLKGDGSYEQYF.

This chain links TRBV9 with TRBJ2-6; 7 bases agree with TRBD2. Looked up from germline, CDR1 is SGDLS and CDR2 is YYNGEE. The trim removed 0 bases at V and 2 bases at J, leaving 8 bases unmatched. CDR3 length equals 18 residues. The CDR3 DNA reads TGTGCCAGCAGCGTAGGTGAGCGGGGCACCCCTGGGGCCAACGTCCTGACTTTC. Its translation is CASSVGERGTPGANVLTF.

J is TRBJ1-3 and V is TRBV2; TRBD1 matches 9 bases. This CDR3 is 15 amino acids long. V shed 5 bases, J shed 4 bases, and the junction held 6 bases outside the gene matches. Germline V gene sequence: CDR1 SNHLY, CDR2 FYNNEI. The CDR3 nucleotides read TGTGCCAGCAGTCGGGGACAGGGATCCGGAAACACCATATATTTT. Translating gives CASSRGQGSGNTIYF.

CDR3 sequence reads: CASSLIVRGNTEAFF. The CDR3 DNA reads TGTGCCAGCAGTTTGATCGTAAGGGGGAACACTGAAGCTTTCTTT. This chain connects TRBV28 to TRBJ1-1, with D possibly matching TRBD1 (5 bases). The CDR3 length is 15 residues. V was shortened by 3 bases and J by 1 base, with 12 bases between the two germline ends. Germline assignment: CDR1 MDHEN and CDR2 SYDVKM.

The V call is TRBV29-1, the J call TRBJ2-2; TRBD2 is a possible D gene (7 bases). The CDR3 contains 16 residues. Germline V gives CDR1 SQVTM, CDR2 ANQGSEA. Trimming left V 6 bases short and J 7 bases short, with 24 bases between. CDR3 DNA: TGCAGCGTCGCCCCCCGTGGGGGGGCTAAGGGCGGGGAGCTGTTTTTT. It is translated as CSVAPRGGAKGGELFF.

CDR3 sequence reads: CASSRIGSSVNEKLFF. CDR3 in DNA: TGTGCCAGCAGCCGAATCGGTTCCTCCGTTAATGAAAAACTGTTTTTT. This chain joins TRBV7-2 and TRBJ1-4; D not resolved. The CDR3 has 16 amino acids. The V and J ends lost 5 bases and 4 bases respectively, with 17 bases between them. Germline V gene data show CDR1 as SGHTA and CDR2 as FQGNSA. The entire variable domain, with the rest obtained from reference TRBV7-2 and TRBJ1-4, is as follows: GAGVSQSPSNKVTEKGKDVELRCDPISGHTALYWYRQSLGQGLEFLIYFQGNSAPDKSGLPSDRFSAERTGGSVSTLTIQRTQQEDSAVYLCASSRIGSSVNEKLFFGSGTQLSVL.